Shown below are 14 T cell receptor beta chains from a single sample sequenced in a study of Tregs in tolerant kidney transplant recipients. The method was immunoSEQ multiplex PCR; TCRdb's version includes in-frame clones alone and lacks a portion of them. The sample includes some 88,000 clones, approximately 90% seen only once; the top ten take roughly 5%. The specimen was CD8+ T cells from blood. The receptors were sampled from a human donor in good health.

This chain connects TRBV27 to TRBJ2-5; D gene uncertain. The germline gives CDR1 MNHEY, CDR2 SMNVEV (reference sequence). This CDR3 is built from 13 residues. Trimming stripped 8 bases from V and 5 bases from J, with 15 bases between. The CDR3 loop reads CASQTAQWETQYF. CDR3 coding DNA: TGTGCCAGCCAAACGGCGCAATGGGAGACCCAGTACTTC.

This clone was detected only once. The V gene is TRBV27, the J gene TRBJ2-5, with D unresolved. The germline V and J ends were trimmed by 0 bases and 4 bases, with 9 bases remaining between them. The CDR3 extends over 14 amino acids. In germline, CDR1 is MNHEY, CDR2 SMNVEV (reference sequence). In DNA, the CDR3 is TGTGCCAGCAGTTTATCGGAGAACGGAGAGACCCAGTACTTC. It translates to CASSLSENGETQYF.

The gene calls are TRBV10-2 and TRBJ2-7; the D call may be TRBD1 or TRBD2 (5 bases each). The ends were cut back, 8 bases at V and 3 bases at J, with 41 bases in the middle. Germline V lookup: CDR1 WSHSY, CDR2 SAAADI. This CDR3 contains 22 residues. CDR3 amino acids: CASGRRADMENKGTNLHYEQYF. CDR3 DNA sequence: TGCGCCAGCGGAAGACGTGCGGACATGGAAAATAAAGGGACGAACCTTCACTACGAGCAGTACTTC.

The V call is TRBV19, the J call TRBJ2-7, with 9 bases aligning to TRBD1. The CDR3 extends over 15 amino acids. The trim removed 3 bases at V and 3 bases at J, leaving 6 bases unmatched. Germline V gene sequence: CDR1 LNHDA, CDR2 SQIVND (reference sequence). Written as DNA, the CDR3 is TGTGCCAGTAGTATTGGAGGACAGGGGTACTACGAGCAGTACTTC. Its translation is CASSIGGQGYYEQYF.

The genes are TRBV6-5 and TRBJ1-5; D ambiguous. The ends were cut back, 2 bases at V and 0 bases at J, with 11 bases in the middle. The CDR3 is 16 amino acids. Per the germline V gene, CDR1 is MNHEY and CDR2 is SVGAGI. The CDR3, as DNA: TGTGCCAGCAGTTACCCCCGAGGGAATAGCAATCAGCCCCAGCATTTT. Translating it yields CASSYPRGNSNQPQHF.

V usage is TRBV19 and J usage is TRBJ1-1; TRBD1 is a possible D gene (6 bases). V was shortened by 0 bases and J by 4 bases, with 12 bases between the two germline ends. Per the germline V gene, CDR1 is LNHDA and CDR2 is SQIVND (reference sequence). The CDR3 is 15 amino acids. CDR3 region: CASSIEAQGGTEAFF. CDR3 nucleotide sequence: TGTGCCAGTAGTATAGAGGCACAGGGAGGCACTGAAGCTTTCTTT.

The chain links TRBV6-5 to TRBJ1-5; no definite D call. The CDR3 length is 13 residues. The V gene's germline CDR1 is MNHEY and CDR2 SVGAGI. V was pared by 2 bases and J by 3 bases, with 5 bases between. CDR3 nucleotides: TGTGCCAGCAGTTACCTCGTCAATCAGCCCCAGCATTTT. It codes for CASSYLVNQPQHF.

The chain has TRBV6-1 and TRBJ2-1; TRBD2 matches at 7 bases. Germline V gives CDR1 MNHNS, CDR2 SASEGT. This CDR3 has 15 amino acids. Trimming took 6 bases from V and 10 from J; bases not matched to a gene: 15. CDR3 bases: TGTGCCAGCAGCCCCCTGGGGGGAGGGCTAGACGAGCAGTTCTTC. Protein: CASSPLGGGLDEQFF.

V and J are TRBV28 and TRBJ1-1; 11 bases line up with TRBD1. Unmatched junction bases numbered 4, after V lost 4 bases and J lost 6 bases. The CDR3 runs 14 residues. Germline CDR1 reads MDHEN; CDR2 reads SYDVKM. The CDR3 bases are TGTGCCAGCAGTTGGGACAGGGGGGGTTCTGAAGCTTTCTTT. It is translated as CASSWDRGGSEAFF.

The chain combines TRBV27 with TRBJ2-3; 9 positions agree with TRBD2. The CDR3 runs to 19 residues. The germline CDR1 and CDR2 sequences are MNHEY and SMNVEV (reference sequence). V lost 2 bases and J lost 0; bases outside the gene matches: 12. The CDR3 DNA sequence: TGTGCCAGCAGTTTAGGGCTAGCGGGGTTTCCTACTAGCACAGATACGCAGTATTTT. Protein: CASSLGLAGFPTSTDTQYF.

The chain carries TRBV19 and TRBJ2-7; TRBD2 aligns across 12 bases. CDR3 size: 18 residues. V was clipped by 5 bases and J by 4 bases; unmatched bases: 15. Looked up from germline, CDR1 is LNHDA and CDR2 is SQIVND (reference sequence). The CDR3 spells CASSPNELGLAGPYEQYF. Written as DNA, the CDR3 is TGTGCCAGTAGTCCCAACGAACTAGGACTAGCGGGGCCTTACGAGCAGTACTTC.

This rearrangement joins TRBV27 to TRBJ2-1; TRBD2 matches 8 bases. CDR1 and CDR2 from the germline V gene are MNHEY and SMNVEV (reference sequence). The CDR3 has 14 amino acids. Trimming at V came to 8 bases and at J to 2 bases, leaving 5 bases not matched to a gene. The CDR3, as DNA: TGTGCCAGCGGGATTAGCGGGGCCTACAATGAGCAGTTCTTC. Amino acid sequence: CASGISGAYNEQFF.

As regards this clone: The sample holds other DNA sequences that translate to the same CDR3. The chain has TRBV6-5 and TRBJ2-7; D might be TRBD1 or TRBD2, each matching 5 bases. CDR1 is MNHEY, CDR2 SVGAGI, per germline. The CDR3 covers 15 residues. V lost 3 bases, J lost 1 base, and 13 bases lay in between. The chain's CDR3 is CASSYSSGSSYEQYF. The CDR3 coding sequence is TGTGCCAGCAGTTATAGTTCAGGGAGTTCCTACGAGCAGTACTTC.

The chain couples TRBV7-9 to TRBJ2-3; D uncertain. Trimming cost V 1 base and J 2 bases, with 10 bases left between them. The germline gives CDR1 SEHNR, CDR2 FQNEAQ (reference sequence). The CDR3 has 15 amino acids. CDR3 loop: CASSLVYVDTDTQYF. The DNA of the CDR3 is TGTGCCAGCAGCTTAGTATATGTAGACACAGATACGCAGTATTTT. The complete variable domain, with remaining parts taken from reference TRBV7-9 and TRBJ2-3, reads DTGVSQNPRHKITKRGQNVTFRCDPISEHNRLYWYRQTLGQGPEFLTYFQNEAQLEKSRLLSDRFSAERPKGSFSTLEIQRTEQGDSAMYLCASSLVYVDTDTQYFGPGTRLTVL.